This T cell receptor (beta chain) was sequenced in a study of cytomegalovirus exposure and HLA in healthy donors. Overall study findings and caveats: Altogether, 164 TCR beta chains were recorded as cytomegalovirus-associated.

Method: immunoSEQ multiplex PCR; TCRdb's copy keeps in-frame clones and lacks some. Among approximately 270,000 clones listed, 65% to 90% were seen once. V was cut by 5 bases and J by 8 bases, with 8 bases left in between. Germline V CDR1 and CDR2: SGHRS, YFSETQ. This CDR3 is built from 11 residues. Details on this clone: The antigen is unknown.

The clonotype comes from a woman aged 18-29 years in good health and CMV-seronegative. The rearrangement joins TRBV5-1 to TRBJ1-3; a weak D match, TRBD1 (5 bases). The sample comprised PBMCs. The CDR3 DNA sequence: TGCGCCAGCAGGGGAGGGGACACCATATATTTT. Residues: CASRGGDTIYF.